The text below deals with one T cell receptor (beta chain). This CDR3 comprises 16 residues. Germline V gives CDR1 LGHDT, CDR2 YNNKEL (reference sequence). V trimming: 0 bases; J trimming: 5 bases; junction bases outside the gene matches: 5. The data stem from a study of blood T cells in healthy people across ages. It was with a sample-barcoded 5' primer and a J-beta primer mix that a second PCR of roughly 6 to 12 cycles was run. Each CDR3 protein is one row after TCRdb ran MiXCR on the 5' RACE reads. The sample shows some 850,000 distinct CDR3 sequences, 25% to 30% of them seen only once. These data were also filed under a second study, of T cells of mothers and their children.

The chain couples TRBV3-1 to TRBJ1-2, with 11 bases identical to TRBD1. Sequenced input: blood. The receptor was isolated from a boy under 18 in good health. The CDR3 region has the DNA TGTGCCAGCAGCCAAGATCGGCGGGACAGGGGGTATGGCTACACCTTC. This gives the protein CASSQDRRDRGYGYTF. The entire variable domain, with the rest obtained from reference TRBV3-1 and TRBJ1-2, is as follows: DTAVSQTPKYLVTQMGNDKSIKCEQNLGHDTMYWYKQDSKKFLKIMFSYNNKELIINETVPNRFSPKSPDKAHLNLHINSLELGDSAVYFCASSQDRRDRGYGYTFGSGTRLTVV.